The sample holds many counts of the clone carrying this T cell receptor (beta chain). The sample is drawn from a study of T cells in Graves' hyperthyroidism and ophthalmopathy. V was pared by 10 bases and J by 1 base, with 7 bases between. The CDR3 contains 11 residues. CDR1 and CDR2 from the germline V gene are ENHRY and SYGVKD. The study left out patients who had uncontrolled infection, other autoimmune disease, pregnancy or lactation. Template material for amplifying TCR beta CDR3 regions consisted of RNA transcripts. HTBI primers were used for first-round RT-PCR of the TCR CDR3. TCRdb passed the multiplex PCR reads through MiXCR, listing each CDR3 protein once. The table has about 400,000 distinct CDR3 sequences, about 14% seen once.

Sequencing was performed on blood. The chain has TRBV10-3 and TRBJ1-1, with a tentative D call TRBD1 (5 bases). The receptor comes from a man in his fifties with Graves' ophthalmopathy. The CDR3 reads CATGQNTEAFF. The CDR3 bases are TGTGCCACCGGACAGAACACTGAAGCTTTCTTT.